The text below deals with one T cell receptor (beta chain). Its matching antigen is unknown. This sample is part of a study of a mutant IDH1 vaccine in newly diagnosed glioma. The wider study: Vaccination began 4-6 weeks post radiotherapy alone, or with temozolomide cycles. Previous care, which was radiotherapy, temozolomide, or both, most often involved both. Study-level results: Immune responses induced by vaccination arose in 93.3% of the patients.

Generated by immunoSEQ multiplex PCR, the TCRdb table keeps only in-frame clones and is missing some. The data contain about 84,000 clones, over 75% of them seen just once; the ten biggest clones take up under 6.5%. Germline values: CDR1 SGHDN, CDR2 FVKESK. V lost 1 base, J lost 2 bases, and 8 bases lay in between. This CDR3 contains 14 residues. Time point specified: week 47, end of study. The study gave 300 ug of mutant IDH1 20-mer peptide per vaccine dose, with topical imiquimod. Each tumor in the donors was a new WHO grade 3 or 4 astrocytoma, IDH1-mutant and ATRX-lost. The chain combines TRBV14 with TRBJ2-5; D gene ambiguous. This TCR derives from a man aged 35-49 years with glioma. Sequenced here: PBMCs, sampled from a glioma patient whose treatment included an IDH1 peptide vaccine. The CDR3 DNA follows: TGTGCCAGCAGCCAAGTAGGTCAGCAAGAGACCCAGTACTTC. Its protein is CASSQVGQQETQYF.